This T cell receptor beta chain was sequenced for a study of early T cells in non-severe SARS-CoV-2 infection. Across the study: Bulk RNA isolated from unsorted whole blood underwent sequencing; chains were not paired.

This clonotype was detected many times. Tagging with unique molecular identifiers was applied to individual cDNA molecules. TCRdb processed the 5' RACE reads anew with MiXCR; each CDR3 protein has one entry. The sample shows 100,000 to 130,000 distinct CDR3 sequences, 11% of them seen only once. The sample comprised whole blood. This receptor was taken from an adult who was a healthcare worker with PCR-confirmed SARS-CoV-2 infection or an uninfected control (not recorded which).

CDR3 residues: CASSSKPLAGEHNEQFF. The CDR3, as DNA: TGTGCCAGCAGCTCAAAGCCACTAGCGGGAGAACACAATGAGCAGTTCTTC. The chain links TRBV7-3 to TRBJ2-1; 11 bases match TRBD2. With V trimmed by 4 bases and J by 5 bases, 10 bases remained unmatched. Germline V lookup: CDR1 SGHTA, CDR2 FQGTGA. The CDR3 extends over 17 amino acids. The full variable domain, completed using reference TRBV7-3 and TRBJ2-1, is GAGVSQTPSNKVTEKGKYVELRCDPISGHTALYWYRQSLGQGPEFLIYFQGTGAADDSGLPNDRFFAVRPEGSVSTLKIQRTERGDSAVYLCASSSKPLAGEHNEQFFGPGTRLTVL.